One sample yielded the 4 T cell receptor beta chains listed below, sequenced in a study of cytomegalovirus exposure and HLA in healthy donors. The PCR used 60 Vbeta and 13 Jbeta primers. Some clones are missing from TCRdb's copy, which holds only in-frame ones; the method was immunoSEQ multiplex PCR. Of 95,000 to 150,000 clones in the sample, 73% were seen once. Sequences were obtained from PBMCs. The receptors originated from a woman in her thirties or forties in good health and CMV-seronegative.

The V gene is TRBV6-1, the J gene TRBJ1-2; D might be TRBD1 (6 bases). V was trimmed by 2 bases and J by 2 bases, leaving 15 bases between them. The CDR3 totals 16 residues. The germline CDR1 and CDR2 sequences are MNHNS and SASEGT. The CDR3 bases are TGTGCCAGCAGTGAAAGGGGGGGTGGCCCGAACTATGGCTACACCTTC. This translates into CASSERGGGPNYGYTF.

This clone was detected once. This sequence joins TRBV18 and TRBJ2-1; D gene uncertain. The V and J ends lost 3 bases and 1 base respectively, with 19 bases between them. Germline CDR1 and CDR2: KGHSH and LQKENI. CDR3 length equals 18 residues. In DNA, the CDR3 is TGTGCCAGCTCACCCCTTTCGACCGCGCTAGGATCCTACAATGAGCAGTTCTTC. It encodes CASSPLSTALGSYNEQFF.

The rearrangement uses TRBV5-4 and TRBJ2-2, with TRBD2 identical over 12 bases. The CDR3 contains 15 residues. CDR1 and CDR2 (germline): SGHNT, YYREEE (reference sequence). The junction had 4 bases not matched to a gene; V was cut back by 4 bases and J by 6 bases. DNA for the CDR3: TGTGCCAGCAGCCGGACTAGCGGGAAATCCGGGGAGCTGTTTTTT. It specifies CASSRTSGKSGELFF.

The chain is built from TRBV7-3 and TRBJ2-5; 8 nucleotides line up with TRBD2. V shed 6 bases, J shed 5 bases, and the junction held 14 bases outside the gene matches. CDR3 length: 16 residues. The germline V gene encodes CDR1 SGHTA and CDR2 FQGTGA. CDR3 residues: CASSLSGGSGRETQYF. CDR3 nucleotides: TGTGCCAGCAGTCTTTCGGGAGGGTCAGGGAGGGAGACCCAGTACTTC.